The source of this T cell receptor (beta chain) is a study of blood T cell repertoires in COVID-19. The V end was cut by 4 bases, the J end by 11 bases, with 12 bases between. CDR1 and CDR2 (germline): GTSNPN, SVGIG (reference sequence). The CDR3 spans 12 residues. TCRdb's copy holds only in-frame clones and misses some; the assay was immunoSEQ multiplex PCR. The sample has hundreds of thousands of clones, roughly 90% seen once; the top ten hold about 4%. The sample comprised PBMCs or T cells enriched from blood (not recorded which). The sequence came from a woman in her 30s who had been exposed to COVID-19. The V call is TRBV30, the J call TRBJ1-6; D uncertain. CDR3 in DNA: TGTGCCTGGAAGGCAGGAATGACACCCCTCCACTTT. Translation gives CAWKAGMTPLHF. The whole variable domain, remainder taken from reference TRBV30 and TRBJ1-6, is SQTIHQWPATLVQPVGSPLSLECTVEGTSNPNLYWYRQAAGRGLQLLFYSVGIGQISSEVPQNLSASRPQDRQFILSSKKLLLSDSGFYLCAWKAGMTPLHFGNGTRLTVT.